The present T cell receptor beta chain was sequenced within a study of blood T cell repertoires in COVID-19. The wider study: Whether acute or convalescent, the COVID-19 samples came from the United States, Italy and Spain.

Per the original methods: Cell counts per sample came from amplifying reference gene primers. Some clones are missing from TCRdb's copy, which holds only in-frame ones; the method was immunoSEQ multiplex PCR. V and J calls and clone size follow that table, whereas D and trimming were derived from the DNA. The repertoire holds roughly 76,000 clones, with about 80% as singletons. CDR1 is SGHDT, CDR2 YYEEEE, per germline. This CDR3 region has 16 residues. V lost 0 bases and J lost 4; bases outside the gene matches: 8. This clonotype was sampled from a human donor in a cohort sampled during active COVID-19. The material sequenced was peripheral blood. This chain links TRBV5-6 with TRBJ2-5; 8 bases are shared with TRBD2. DNA of the CDR3: TGTGCCAGCAGCTTGGATCCAGCGGGAGTGTTAGAGACCCAGTACTTC. This encodes CASSLDPAGVLETQYF.